This TCR beta chain was profiled in a study of PD-L1 blockade in urothelial cancer. Study-wide context: Twenty-five of 29 patients were men who had bladder-origin urothelial cancer. Blood analysis occurred 3 weeks (second dose) and 6 weeks after treatment start.

This sample's time point: peripheral blood 6 weeks after treatment start. Urothelial carcinoma in patients was locally advanced or metastatic. This clone was detected only a few times. CDR3 length: 14 residues. In germline, CDR1 is SGHRS, CDR2 YFSETQ. V lost 2 bases and J lost 2; bases outside the gene matches: 2. The table came from immunoSEQ multiplex PCR; TCRdb's copy has only in-frame clones and leaves some out. The data contain some 120,000 clones, 86% of them singletons. V gene TRBV5-1 combines with J gene TRBJ2-3, with 7 nucleotides matching TRBD1. The clonotype originates from a man aged 50 or older with urothelial cancer. The material sequenced was PBMCs, taken around atezolizumab (anti-PD-L1) treatment. This chain's CDR3 is CASSLQGTTDTQYF. DNA for the CDR3: TGCGCCAGCAGCTTACAGGGGACCACAGATACGCAGTATTTT.